A selection of T cell receptor beta chains follows, all from one sample in a study of blood T cell repertoires in COVID-19. TCRdb's table, derived via immunoSEQ multiplex PCR, lists solely in-frame clones and lacks some. The data show 200,000 to 250,000 clones, roughly nine tenths seen once. The sequenced sample consisted of PBMCs or T cells enriched from blood (not recorded which). The source of these receptors is a woman aged 18-29 years in a cohort exposed to, infected with or recovered from COVID-19 (not recorded which). CDR3s include the opening cysteine and the closing phenylalanine or tryptophan. Each record gives: D gene, J gene, clone size, V gene, CDR3 protein, CDR3 DNA. The D gene is left open where the match is weak. Only part of the rows carry a size: once, few, many, or a class if the clone is expanded.

TRBD1 TRBJ2-2 NA TRBV2 CASSRGTGTTGELFF TGTGCCAGCAGCCGCGGGACAGGGACCACCGGGGAGCTGTTTTTT
NA TRBJ2-7 NA TRBV19 CASISTARGEHEQYF TGTGCCAGTATCTCCACCGCCAGGGGGGAGCACGAGCAGTACTTC
TRBD1 TRBJ2-4 NA TRBV7-8 CASSLAWDRENIQYF TGTGCCAGCAGCTTAGCTTGGGACAGGGAAAACATTCAGTACTTC
NA TRBJ1-2 NA TRBV4-1 CASSQVPGPGGRGYTF TGCGCCAGCAGCCAAGTGCCGGGCCCGGGAGGTCGTGGCTACACCTTC
TRBD1 TRBJ1-5 NA TRBV2 CASSKGQGGKTQHF TGTGCCAGCAGCAAAGGACAGGGGGGTAAGACCCAGCATTTT
NA TRBJ2-3 NA TRBV7-9 CASSSGPRVVTDTQYF TGTGCCAGCAGTTCAGGCCCAAGAGTCGTCACAGATACGCAGTATTTT
NA TRBJ2-5 NA TRBV27 CASSVSRGDETQYF TGTGCCAGCAGTGTAAGCAGGGGGGACGAGACCCAGTACTTC
NA TRBJ1-1 NA TRBV7-9 CASSLESGTEAFF TGTGCCAGCAGCTTGGAGAGCGGCACTGAAGCTTTCTTT
NA TRBJ1-6 NA TRBV7-9 CASSSFGEGGDSPLHF TGTGCCAGCAGCTCATTCGGCGAAGGGGGGGACTCACCCCTCCACTTT
TRBD1 TRBJ1-2 once TRBV29-1 CSVGPGQAFGDGYTF TGCAGCGTTGGGCCGGGACAGGCCTTCGGGGATGGCTACACCTTC
NA TRBJ1-5 NA TRBV12-3/TRBV12-4 CASNQGVGQPQHF TGTGCCAGCAATCAAGGGGTTGGGCAGCCCCAGCATTTT
NA TRBJ2-2 NA TRBV5-1 CASSFLNTGELFF TGCGCCAGCAGCTTCTTGAACACCGGGGAGCTGTTTTTT
NA TRBJ1-2 NA TRBV6-6 CASIQSQPPNYGYTF TGTGCCAGCATACAGTCCCAGCCTCCTAACTATGGCTACACCTTC
TRBD1 TRBJ1-2 NA TRBV4-2 CASTTGDSDYGYTF TGTGCCAGCACCACCGGGGACAGTGACTATGGCTACACCTTC
NA TRBJ1-6 NA TRBV6-5 CASSDSGVLRSPLHF TGTGCCAGCAGTGACTCCGGGGTTCTCAGGTCACCCCTCCACTTT
TRBD1 TRBJ1-4 NA TRBV30 CAWSETGGSEKLFF TGTGCCTGGAGCGAGACAGGGGGCAGTGAAAAACTGTTTTTT
NA TRBJ1-1 NA TRBV11-3 CASSLESFTEAFF TGTGCCAGCAGCTTAGAGAGCTTCACTGAAGCTTTCTTT
NA TRBJ1-5 once TRBV27 CASSRLPSTDLQTNQPQHF TGTGCCAGCTCCCGCCTGCCCTCGACAGATCTACAAACCAATCAGCCCCAGCATTTT
TRBD2 TRBJ2-5 NA TRBV11-3 CASSAPGGTQETQYF TGTGCCAGCAGCGCCCCGGGGGGAACCCAAGAGACCCAGTACTTC
NA TRBJ2-2 NA TRBV27 CASSFTTDNTGELFF TGTGCCAGCAGTTTTACGACAGACAACACCGGGGAGCTGTTTTTT
NA TRBJ1-1 NA TRBV7-8 CASSLAAGGTEAFF TGTGCCAGCAGCTTAGCGGCAGGAGGAACAGAAGCTTTCTTT
TRBD1 TRBJ2-7 once TRBV11-1 CASSPRWDRADEQYF TGTGCCAGCAGCCCCCGGTGGGACAGGGCCGACGAGCAGTACTTC
TRBD1 TRBJ1-6 NA TRBV5-5 CASSTYRGRRHNSPLHF TGTGCCAGCAGCACCTACAGGGGCCGCCGCCATAATTCACCCCTCCACTTT
NA TRBJ1-5 NA TRBV4-1 CASSRLGGARVNQPQHF TGCGCCAGCAGCCGTCTAGGCGGGGCCAGGGTCAATCAGCCCCAGCATTTT
NA TRBJ1-5 NA TRBV9 CASSPVAGGQPQHF TGTGCCAGCAGCCCCGTAGCAGGCGGGCAGCCCCAGCATTTT
NA TRBJ2-3 NA TRBV29-1 CSGAEGNTQYF TGCAGCGGGGCGGAGGGGAATACGCAGTATTTT
TRBD1 TRBJ1-5 NA TRBV19 CASRQGPQNQPQHF TGTGCCAGTAGACAGGGGCCGCAAAATCAGCCCCAGCATTTT
TRBD1 TRBJ2-1 NA TRBV18 CASSLGTGAGNNEQFF TGTGCCAGCTCACTGGGGACAGGGGCTGGCAACAATGAGCAGTTCTTC
NA TRBJ2-3 NA TRBV3-1/TRBV3-2 CASSQRGSTDTQYF TGTGCCAGCAGCCAACGCGGAAGCACAGATACGCAGTATTTT